The 7 T cell receptor beta chains given below trace back to one sample, sequenced in a study of Tregs in tolerant kidney transplant recipients. Clones were sequenced by immunoSEQ multiplex PCR, and TCRdb holds only the in-frame ones, with some missing. The sample shows some 69,000 clones, 80% to 85% of them seen only once. What was sequenced was CD4+ T cells from blood. The receptors shown here come from a human donor in good health.

This rearrangement joins TRBV2 to TRBJ1-1, with D maybe TRBD1 (6 bases). The CDR3 sequence is 13 residues long. With 5 bases removed from V and 3 bases from J, the gap between germline ends came to 10 bases. Germline CDR1 reads SNHLY; CDR2 reads FYNNEI. CDR3 nucleotides: TGTGCCAGCAGTCCTAACAGGGACACTGAAGCTTTCTTT. Translating gives CASSPNRDTEAFF.

V usage is TRBV4-2 and J usage is TRBJ2-3, with 9 bases identical to TRBD1. CDR1 is LGHNA, CDR2 YNFKEQ, per germline. Losses at the gene ends were 4 bases for V and 0 bases for J; bases not matched to a gene: 8. This CDR3 has 17 residues. The DNA of the CDR3 is TGTGCCAGCAGCCTTTCCTCACAGGGGGCTAGCACAGATACGCAGTATTTT. This codes for CASSLSSQGASTDTQYF.

The table lists this clone with a count of one. This rearrangement joins TRBV5-6 to TRBJ1-4, with 7 bases that match TRBD1. J lost 0 bases, V lost 3 bases, and 8 bases had no gene match. Looked up from germline, CDR1 is SGHDT and CDR2 is YYEEEE. This CDR3 is 17 amino acids long. This CDR3 is CASSSGTADTTNEKLFF. CDR3 DNA sequence: TGTGCCAGCAGCTCTGGGACAGCCGATACAACTAATGAAAAACTGTTTTTT.

This rearrangement joins TRBV5-1 to TRBJ2-7; TRBD1 matches 8 bases. The CDR3 is 14 amino acids. Per the germline V gene, CDR1 is SGHRS and CDR2 is YFSETQ. With 3 bases clipped from V and 1 base from J, the junction kept 3 bases outside the gene matches. The CDR3 region has the DNA TGCGCCAGCAGCTCGACAGGGGATTCCTACGAGCAGTACTTC. Encoded protein: CASSSTGDSYEQYF.

The chain recombines TRBV6-1 with TRBJ2-7; D remains unclear. Germline CDR1 is MNHNS and CDR2 is SASEGT. V shed 10 bases and J shed 0 bases, with 13 bases lying between them. The CDR3 spans 13 residues. The CDR3 nucleotides read TGTGCCACCTCCCTCGGTGGCTCCTACGAGCAGTACTTC. Its protein is CATSLGGSYEQYF.

This clone showed up just a few times. J is TRBJ1-1 and V is TRBV27; D ambiguous. The CDR3 length is 13 residues. Germline loops: CDR1 MNHEY, CDR2 SMNVEV (reference sequence). The V end lost 1 base, the J end lost 3 bases, and 6 bases lay between the germline ends. The CDR3 is CASSLLPYTEAFF. CDR3 DNA: TGTGCCAGCAGTTTATTACCCTACACTGAAGCTTTCTTT.

The chain recombines TRBV28 with TRBJ2-3; 8 bases match TRBD2. CDR3 length: 16 amino acids. The V segment lost 2 bases and the J segment 2 bases; nucleotides outside the gene matches: 6. Germline CDR1 MDHEN, CDR2 SYDVKM. The CDR3 region has the DNA TGTGCCAGCAGTTTAACTGCTAGCGGGTTCACAGATACGCAGTATTTT. Its protein is CASSLTASGFTDTQYF.